The 24 T cell receptor beta chains below come from one sample, sequenced in a study of cytomegalovirus exposure and HLA in healthy donors. PCR used 60 Vbeta primers and 13 Jbeta primers. Clones were read by immunoSEQ multiplex PCR, and TCRdb kept only the in-frame ones, dropping some. The listing contains about 160,000 clones. Sample: PBMCs. The receptors were gathered from a woman between 50 and 59 years old in good health and CMV-seronegative.

This chain links TRBV14 with TRBJ1-1; no firm D call. Germline V gene lookup returns CDR1 SGHDN and CDR2 FVKESK. The CDR3 has 17 amino acids. The V end was cut by 1 base, the J end by 4 bases, with 19 bases between. The CDR3 loop reads CASSQAPKRNRGTEAFF. In DNA form, the CDR3 reads TGTGCCAGCAGCCAAGCCCCTAAGCGGAATCGGGGCACTGAAGCTTTCTTT.

As for this clone: One end of the junction varies from germline; a read error may be responsible. This chain joins TRBV5-1 and TRBJ1-5, with D possibly matching TRBD1 (6 bases). Germline CDR1 reads SGHRS; CDR2 reads YFSETQ. The CDR3 extends over 15 amino acids. CDR3 DNA sequence: TGCGCCAACAGCCCCGGGACAAGTAGCAATCAGCCCCAGCATTTT. The encoded protein is CANSPGTSSNQPQHF. The whole variable domain, filled in from reference TRBV5-1 and TRBJ1-5, reads KAGVTQTPRYLIKTRGQQVTLSCSPISGHRSVSWYQQTPGQGLQFLFEYFSETQRNKGNFPGRFSGRQFSNSRSEMNVSTLELGDSALYLCANSPGTSSNQPQHFGDGTRLSIL.

The chain employs TRBV6-5 and TRBJ1-6, with TRBD1 matching 9 bases. CDR1 is MNHEY and CDR2 is SVGAGI in the germline V gene. The CDR3 has 15 amino acids. Unmatched junction bases numbered 8, after V lost 4 bases and J lost 10 bases. The CDR3 DNA sequence: TGTGCCAGCAGTTCGGGACAGGGTAGGCGGTCACCCCTCCACTTT. Its protein product is CASSSGQGRRSPLHF.

The rearrangement links TRBV11-3 to TRBJ1-1, with TRBD1 identical over 10 bases. CDR3 length: 16 residues. CDR1 and CDR2 from the germline V gene are SGHNT and YENEEA. Trimming removed 5 bases from V and 4 bases from J; junction bases left unmatched: 10. Here the CDR3 reads CASSRSGTGEATEAFF. The CDR3 DNA is TGTGCCAGCAGCCGGAGCGGGACAGGGGAGGCCACTGAAGCTTTCTTT.

The chain recombines TRBV6-1 with TRBJ1-2; the D gene is possibly TRBD1 (5 bases). V lost 0 bases and J 0 bases, leaving 5 bases between the germline ends. CDR1 is MNHNS, CDR2 SASEGT, per germline. CDR3 length equals 14 residues. DNA for the CDR3: TGTGCCAGCAGTGAAGCGACAGCTAACTATGGCTACACCTTC. It yields the protein CASSEATANYGYTF.

J is TRBJ2-3 and V is TRBV7-3, with 13 bases matching TRBD2. The CDR3 is 16 residues long. J was trimmed by 6 bases and V by 5 bases; bases with no gene match: 8. Germline CDR1 SGHTA, CDR2 FQGTGA. The CDR3 nucleotides read TGTGCCAGCAGCCCCGGACTAGCGGGAGCTGTGGATACGCAGTATTTT. It yields the protein CASSPGLAGAVDTQYF. The whole variable domain, filled in from reference TRBV7-3 and TRBJ2-3, reads GAGVSQTPSNKVTEKGKYVELRCDPISGHTALYWYRQSLGQGPEFLIYFQGTGAADDSGLPNDRFFAVRPEGSVSTLKIQRTERGDSAVYLCASSPGLAGAVDTQYFGPGTRLTVL.

This rearrangement joins TRBV18 to TRBJ2-2, with D possibly matching TRBD2 (5 bases). The CDR3 has 14 amino acids. The V and J ends lost 5 bases and 2 bases respectively, with 9 bases between them. Germline assignment: CDR1 KGHSH and CDR2 LQKENI. The CDR3 coding sequence is TGTGCCAGCTCAAGTGGGAGAAACACCGGGGAGCTGTTTTTT. Protein product: CASSSGRNTGELFF.

On this clone: Other nucleotide sequences from this sample produce the same CDR3. The chain recombines TRBV30 with TRBJ2-7, with D unresolved. Germline V gene data show CDR1 as GTSNPN and CDR2 as SVGIG (reference sequence). The CDR3 totals 11 residues. V dropped 2 bases and J dropped 4 bases, with 6 bases sitting between them. The CDR3, as DNA: TGTGCCTGGAGTCTATCGTACGAGCAGTACTTC. It yields the protein CAWSLSYEQYF.

The genes are TRBV4-3 and TRBJ2-3; possibly TRBD1 for D (6 bases). Germline CDR1 reads LGHNA; CDR2 reads YSLEER. Trimming removed 1 base at V and 3 bases at J, with 14 bases between. The CDR3 loop spans 16 amino acids. CDR3 nucleotide sequence: TGCGCCAGCAGCCAAGGATTGGCAGGGGCAACAGATACGCAGTATTTT. This codes for CASSQGLAGATDTQYF.

This sequence joins TRBV9 and TRBJ2-3; 9 bases fit TRBD2. Germline V CDR1 and CDR2: SGDLS, YYNGEE. The CDR3 contains 14 residues. V dropped 0 bases and J dropped 6; count of bases not matched to a gene: 2. DNA for the CDR3: TGTGCCAGCAGCGTAGCTAGCGGGACTGATACGCAGTATTTT. It specifies CASSVASGTDTQYF.

This CDR3 reads CASSSDRGGYEQYF. CDR3 in DNA: TGTGCCAGCAGCTCCGACAGGGGTGGGTACGAGCAGTACTTC. The chain recombines TRBV7-2 with TRBJ2-7; 8 bases map to TRBD1. Losses at the gene ends were 4 bases for V and 4 bases for J; bases not matched to a gene: 6. The CDR3 contains 14 residues. The germline V gene encodes CDR1 SGHTA and CDR2 FQGNSA.

This chain uses TRBV4-2 with TRBJ2-5, with TRBD2 matching over 13 bases. V lost 2 bases and J lost 1; bases outside the gene matches: 7. From germline, CDR1 is LGHNA and CDR2 YNFKEQ. The CDR3 is made up of 18 amino acids. Here the CDR3 reads CASSQQPGLAGSQETQYF. The CDR3 DNA reads TGTGCCAGCAGCCAACAACCGGGACTAGCGGGAAGCCAAGAGACCCAGTACTTC.

The chain employs TRBV28 and TRBJ1-6; 7 bases are shared with TRBD1. Germline values: CDR1 MDHEN, CDR2 SYDVKM. This CDR3 region has 14 residues. J gave up 5 bases and V 10 bases, and 8 bases lay outside the gene matches. CDR3: CANRQGRDNSPLHF. The CDR3, as DNA: TGTGCCAACAGACAGGGACGGGATAATTCACCCCTCCACTTT.

This chain uses TRBV7-3 with TRBJ2-5; maybe TRBD1 (6 bases). The CDR3 has 15 residues. With 4 bases removed from V and 0 bases from J, the gap between germline ends came to 12 bases. The V gene's germline CDR1 is SGHTA and CDR2 FQGTGA. As DNA, the CDR3 is TGTGCCAGCAGCTCACAACAGGGCAACCAAGAGACCCAGTACTTC. Protein sequence: CASSSQQGNQETQYF.

This chain joins TRBV6-1 and TRBJ1-5; 7 bases align to TRBD1. The CDR3 spans 15 residues. Germline values: CDR1 MNHNS, CDR2 SASEGT. V shed 1 base and J 7 bases; nucleotides not matched to a gene: 7. The CDR3 DNA reads TGTGCCAGCAGTGAAGTAGACAGGGATTACCAGCCCCAGCATTTT. The encoded protein is CASSEVDRDYQPQHF.

This chain uses TRBV6-1 with TRBJ2-7; the match to TRBD1 covers 10 bases. The CDR3 has 15 residues. Germline CDR1 reads MNHNS; CDR2 reads SASEGT. The J segment lost 3 bases and the V segment lost 4 bases, leaving 6 bases of the junction unmatched. CDR3 amino acids: CASSVRQGAGYEQYF. The CDR3 DNA sequence: TGTGCCAGCAGTGTTAGACAGGGGGCCGGCTACGAGCAGTACTTC.

The chain joins TRBV5-6 to TRBJ1-2, with D perhaps matching TRBD1 (6 bases). The V gene lost 0 bases and the J gene lost 4 bases, with 10 bases spanning the gap. The CDR3 length is 14 residues. Germline CDR1 and CDR2: SGHDT and YYEEEE. The CDR3 reads CASSLAGRGYGYTF. The CDR3 DNA reads as TGTGCCAGCAGCTTGGCCGGCAGGGGCTATGGCTACACCTTC.

As DNA, the CDR3 is TGTGCCAGCAGTTCCCGGGACGCGGGGGATTATGGCTACACCTTC. This encodes CASSSRDAGDYGYTF. The chain is built from TRBV6-1 and TRBJ1-2; the D gene is possibly TRBD1 (5 bases). In germline, CDR1 is MNHNS, CDR2 SASEGT. This CDR3 comprises 15 residues. Trimming removed 5 bases at V and 5 bases at J, with 18 bases between.

The chain has TRBV10-1 and TRBJ2-7, with TRBD2 matching over 7 bases. Trimming took 4 bases from V and 3 from J; bases not matched to a gene: 9. The germline gives CDR1 WNHNN, CDR2 SYGVQD (reference sequence). The CDR3 totals 15 residues. The CDR3 loop reads CASSVGRGRSYEQYF. As DNA, the CDR3 is TGCGCCAGCAGTGTAGGGCGCGGGAGAAGCTACGAGCAGTACTTC.

J is TRBJ1-4 and V is TRBV4-1; D remains ambiguous. This CDR3 contains 15 residues. V was pared by 5 bases and J by 5 bases, with 15 bases between. Germline V CDR1 and CDR2: MGHRA, YSYEKL. CDR3 region: CASSTPPGKNEKLFF. The DNA of the CDR3 is TGCGCCAGCAGCACTCCCCCCGGGAAGAATGAAAAACTGTTTTTT.

The genes are TRBV4-1 and TRBJ2-3; 13 nucleotides match TRBD2. Germline CDR1 MGHRA, CDR2 YSYEKL. The CDR3 consists of 17 residues. V was clipped by 3 bases and J by 4 bases; unmatched bases: 7. DNA for the CDR3: TGCGCCAGCAGCCAGGGTAGACTAGCGGGGGGACCAGATACGCAGTATTTT. Protein sequence: CASSQGRLAGGPDTQYF.

The V and J genes are TRBV7-2 and TRBJ2-3, with D possibly matching TRBD1 (5 bases). V was pared by 8 bases and J by 2 bases, with 17 bases between. Germline V gene lookup returns CDR1 SGHTA and CDR2 FQGNSA. The CDR3 has 15 residues. CDR3 nucleotide sequence: TGTGCCAGCGGGATTCAGGGTGGGCTCACAGATACGCAGTATTTT. It yields the protein CASGIQGGLTDTQYF.

The genes are TRBV28 and TRBJ2-1; TRBD2 is a possible D gene (8 bases). Looked up from germline, CDR1 is MDHEN and CDR2 is SYDVKM. The CDR3 is 16 amino acids. V gave up 6 bases and J gave up 8 bases, with 23 bases separating them. The CDR3 DNA reads as TGTGCCAGCAGCCCGGGAGGGGGCGGGAGTAACTATGAGCAGTTCTTC. Protein: CASSPGGGGSNYEQFF.

The chain recombines TRBV19 with TRBJ1-5; maybe TRBD1 (5 bases). CDR3 length: 14 amino acids. The V end lost 3 bases, the J end lost 3 bases, and 9 bases lay between the germline ends. CDR1 and CDR2 (germline): LNHDA, SQIVND (reference sequence). Written as DNA, the CDR3 is TGTGCCAGTAGTATGCGGGGGACCAATCAGCCCCAGCATTTT. It encodes CASSMRGTNQPQHF.